Described below is a single TCR beta chain sequence and its context. Its cognate antigen has yet to be identified. No clone much larger than this one lies a single base away; base qualities are absent. The data belong to a study of cytomegalovirus exposure and HLA in healthy donors (TCRdb year 2017). About the full investigation: The 666 repertoires of the first cohort and the 95 to 150 validation repertoires were produced on the same platform, according to a later analysis. Along with the approximately 670-subject first cohort, a separate validation cohort of more than 90 different subjects was used. To predict cytomegalovirus infection status, the study combined high-throughput TCR immunosequencing, statistical association of individual TCRs with disease status, and machine learning. The study aimed to test whether cataloging public T cell receptors could reveal signatures of past pathogen exposure. Study-wide findings and limitations: A later analysis had no HLA typing for the validation cohort, so co-occurrence there was scored across all 130 or so repertoires. While some public TCRs were present in many individuals, most TCR sequences turned up only very rarely across donors. Three of the identified cytomegalovirus-associated TCR beta chains were confirmed in vitro to be specific for cytomegalovirus antigens. It was suggested by the authors that the approach could potentially be generalized to other disease states and immunological phenotypes. Cytomegalovirus status was reported to be diagnosed by the classifier with high specificity and sensitivity in both the original and validation cohorts. Of the cluster scores, around 95% were above 0 in a later analysis, which found that TCRs clustered in the first cohort also tended to co-occur in the 120 or so validation repertoires. The study gave a list of under 200 TCR beta chains associated with cytomegalovirus.

The protocol used for the library was the immunoSEQ multiplex PCR assay. Per the source publication's procedure: To diagnose cytomegalovirus status from the catalog of TCR beta chain sequences, a statistical classification framework was built. TCRdb mirrors the immuneACCESS table, restricted to in-frame sequences. Some clones are absent from its copies; in checked studies, under half trace to an unresolved V gene, and the reason for the others is unknown. V and J calls and clone size are given by that table; D and trimming were obtained from the DNA. In this sample the table shows more than 95,000 clones, 75% to 90% of which occur a single time. The ten largest clones add up to approximately 1.1% of the sample. The donors were included in the validation cohort of some 120 subjects, a group kept apart from the approximately 650-subject first cohort. The CDR1 and CDR2 encoded by the germline V gene are KGHSH and LQKENI. V is pared back by 3 bases and J by 5 bases, with 7 bases lying between the germline termini. The CDR3 holds 12 amino acids from the cysteine to the phenylalanine. Here the CDR3 DNA is all that survives: 36 bases in frame from base 1.

This clonotype was obtained from a woman aged 18-30 years in good health and CMV-seronegative. Rearrangement joined TRBV18 to TRBJ2-5, with the D segment identity uncertain. The sequenced material came from PBMCs. The CDR3 region has the sequence CASSPDRETQYF. The nucleotide sequence reads TGTGCCAGCTCACCTGATCGGGAGACCCAGTACTTC. Extended through the reference TRBV18 and TRBJ2-5 proteins, this CDR3 yields the full variable domain: NAGVMQNPRHLVRRRGQEARLRCSPMKGHSHVYWYRQLPEEGLKFMVYLQKENIIDESGMPKERFSAEFPKEGPSILRIQQVVRGDSAAYFCASSPDRETQYFGPGTRLLVL.